The T cell receptor (beta chain) described here comes from a study of OX40 agonist ivuxolimab in advanced cancers. Assay: immunoSEQ multiplex PCR; the TCRdb copy retains only in-frame clones and omits some. The sample holds roughly 36,000 clones, roughly 90% seen once. With 1 base removed from V and 4 bases from J, the gap between germline ends came to 13 bases. The CDR3 contains 15 residues. The V gene's germline CDR1 is SGHRS and CDR2 YFSETQ. This sequence originates from an adult with an advanced solid tumor such as melanoma, head and neck, liver or kidney cancer. The gene calls are TRBV5-1 and TRBJ2-3; no clear D gene. The source was CD4+ or CD8+ T cells sorted from blood, collected in a trial of the OX40 agonist ivuxolimab. CDR3: CASSLSDPGADTQYF. In DNA, the CDR3 is TGCGCCAGCAGCTTGTCGGACCCCGGCGCAGATACGCAGTATTTT. The full variable domain, rest sourced from reference TRBV5-1 and TRBJ2-3, is KAGVTQTPRYLIKTRGQQVTLSCSPISGHRSVSWYQQTPGQGLQFLFEYFSETQRNKGNFPGRFSGRQFSNSRSEMNVSTLELGDSALYLCASSLSDPGADTQYFGPGTRLTVL.